Reported below is one T cell receptor beta chain. Its antigen remains unidentified. Generated by immunoSEQ multiplex PCR, the TCRdb table keeps only in-frame clones and is missing some. The table includes some 66,000 clones, about nine tenths detected once. Trimming pared 5 bases from V and 5 bases from J, leaving 10 bases between. The CDR3 runs to 13 residues. Germline CDR1 reads PRHDT; CDR2 reads FYEKMQ (reference sequence). Second-dose intervals near 4 or 12 weeks were combined. The data are from a study of T cell responses to AZD1222 COVID-19 vaccine. Study-level results: There were mostly white British donors and more females than males, and clonal diversity was possibly underestimated. Only a handful of AZD1222 recipients were seropositive at baseline.

The V and J genes are TRBV13 and TRBJ2-1; no clear D. Sample: peripheral blood, taken 28 days after the second AZD1222 dose. The source is an adult who received the AZD1222 COVID-19 vaccine. The CDR3 DNA reads TGTGCCAGCAGCCCCGAGACACACAATGAGCAGTTCTTC. It translates to CASSPETHNEQFF.